These 25 T cell receptor beta chains share one sample of origin, sequenced in a study of blood T cell repertoires in COVID-19. Profiled with immunoSEQ multiplex PCR; TCRdb holds only in-frame clones, not every one. The data contain under 250,000 clones, roughly 90% of them seen just once; the ten biggest clones take up 4%. The specimen was PBMCs or T cells enriched from blood (not recorded which). The receptors come from a woman in her 30s with acute COVID-19.

V and J are TRBV7-2 and TRBJ1-2; 8 positions match TRBD1. The J segment lost 8 bases and the V segment lost 3 bases, leaving 5 bases of the junction unmatched. Germline V CDR1 and CDR2: SGHTA, FQGNSA. CDR3 length: 13 residues. DNA of the CDR3: TGTGCCAGCAGCTTTTCACAGGGGGGCGGCTACACCTTC. Translating it yields CASSFSQGGGYTF.

J is TRBJ2-2 and V is TRBV28; 9 nucleotides line up with TRBD1. The CDR3 is 17 amino acids. Losses at the gene ends were 3 bases for V and 5 bases for J; bases not matched to a gene: 10. Germline CDR1 reads MDHEN; CDR2 reads SYDVKM. The CDR3 sequence: CASSFSNRGRGTGELFF. The CDR3 DNA reads as TGTGCCAGCAGTTTTTCGAACAGGGGGCGCGGAACCGGGGAGCTGTTTTTT.

The chain employs TRBV5-5 and TRBJ1-6, with TRBD1 matching over 9 bases. V lost 4 bases and J lost 7; bases outside the gene matches: 12. The CDR3 extends over 17 amino acids. The V gene's germline CDR1 is SGHKS and CDR2 YYEKEE (reference sequence). CDR3 coding DNA: TGTGCCAGCAGCCTAGGTGTACCGGGACAGGGAAATTCACCCCTCCACTTT. Residues: CASSLGVPGQGNSPLHF.

The chain carries TRBV6-5 and TRBJ1-5, with D unclear. The V gene's germline CDR1 is MNHEY and CDR2 SVGAGI. The CDR3 totals 13 residues. V dropped 4 bases and J dropped 5 bases, with 9 bases sitting between them. This CDR3 reads CASSSGGDQPQHF. The CDR3 DNA reads as TGTGCCAGCAGTTCCGGCGGAGATCAGCCCCAGCATTTT.

The chain links TRBV11-3 to TRBJ1-1; D is undetermined. This CDR3 spans 15 amino acids. Per germline, CDR1 SGHNT and CDR2 YENEEA. With 1 base removed from V and 1 base from J, the gap between germline ends came to 10 bases. Written as DNA, the CDR3 is TGTGCCAGCAGCTTAGGTCCAGGCGAGAACACTGAAGCTTTCTTT. Translation gives CASSLGPGENTEAFF.

The count of this clone is one. V gene TRBV4-1 combines with J gene TRBJ1-2, with D tentatively TRBD1 (5 bases). The CDR3 covers 15 residues. Trimming removed 2 bases at V and 0 bases at J, with 10 bases between. The germline V gene encodes CDR1 MGHRA and CDR2 YSYEKL. This chain's CDR3 is CASSQSGVANYGYTF. In DNA, the CDR3 is TGCGCCAGCAGCCAATCGGGGGTGGCTAACTATGGCTACACCTTC.

Concerning this clone itself: Other DNA sequences of this sample code for an identical CDR3. The rearrangement joins TRBV18 to TRBJ2-2; possibly TRBD1 for D (5 bases). The CDR3 runs to 15 residues. Trimming took off 2 bases at V and 0 bases at J, with 7 bases between the two ends. Germline loops: CDR1 KGHSH, CDR2 LQKENI. This CDR3 reads CASSPTGSNTGELFF. The CDR3 DNA reads as TGTGCCAGCTCACCAACAGGATCGAACACCGGGGAGCTGTTTTTT.

The rearrangement uses TRBV7-9 and TRBJ1-1; tentative D call: TRBD1 (5 bases). V lost 4 bases and J 0 bases, leaving 12 bases between the germline ends. Germline CDR1 and CDR2: SEHNR and FQNEAQ (reference sequence). The CDR3 has 15 amino acids. The CDR3 bases are TGTGCCAGCAGCTGGATCGACAGCGTGAACACTGAAGCTTTCTTT. Amino acids: CASSWIDSVNTEAFF. Drawing the rest from reference TRBV7-9 and TRBJ1-1, the complete variable domain is DTGVSQNPRHKITKRGQNVTFRCDPISEHNRLYWYRQTLGQGPEFLTYFQNEAQLEKSRLLSDRFSAERPKGSFSTLEIQRTEQGDSAMYLCASSWIDSVNTEAFFGQGTRLTVV.

This chain connects TRBV6-5 to TRBJ1-1, with D possibly being TRBD1 (5 bases). The CDR3 has 14 residues. Germline V gene data show CDR1 as MNHEY and CDR2 as SVGAGI. V lost 6 bases to trimming and J lost 8 bases, with 19 bases between them. Here the CDR3 reads CASRPREGGREAFF. The DNA of the CDR3 is TGTGCCAGCAGGCCCAGGGAGGGTGGCCGCGAAGCTTTCTTT.

The gene calls are TRBV18 and TRBJ1-4; the D is unclear. Per the germline V gene, CDR1 is KGHSH and CDR2 is LQKENI. The CDR3 runs 14 residues. Trimming stripped 2 bases from V and 5 bases from J, with 9 bases between. The DNA of the CDR3 is TGTGCCAGCTCACCAAACCGGGGAAATGAAAAACTGTTTTTT. Residues: CASSPNRGNEKLFF. Variable domain in full (rest from reference TRBV18 and TRBJ1-4): NAGVMQNPRHLVRRRGQEARLRCSPMKGHSHVYWYRQLPEEGLKFMVYLQKENIIDESGMPKERFSAEFPKEGPSILRIQQVVRGDSAAYFCASSPNRGNEKLFFGSGTQLSVL.

This chain's CDR3 is CASSPDTTYEQYF. In DNA form, the CDR3 reads TGTGCCAGCAGCCCCGACACCACCTACGAGCAGTACTTC. V is TRBV11-2 and J is TRBJ2-7; D not certain. This CDR3 has 13 residues. Trimming cost V 5 bases and J 2 bases, with 10 bases left between them. Germline V CDR1 and CDR2: SGHAT, FQNNGV.

The chain employs TRBV9 and TRBJ1-1; possible D gene TRBD1, 6 bases. Trimming took off 4 bases at V and 6 bases at J, with 16 bases between the two ends. CDR3 length: 14 residues. Germline CDR1 and CDR2: SGDLS and YYNGEE. The CDR3 nucleotides are TGTGCCAGCAGCACCACAGGGAGGGCAGCTGAAGCTTTCTTT. Amino acids: CASSTTGRAAEAFF.

This rearrangement joins TRBV4-3 to TRBJ2-2; TRBD2 matches at 11 bases. Germline CDR1 and CDR2: LGHNA and YSLEER. After removal of 5 bases from V and 5 bases from J, the junction contained 10 bases not matched to a gene. The CDR3 is 17 amino acids. In nucleotides, the CDR3 is TGCGCCAGCAGCTCGCACCGACTAGCGGGGCTTACCGGGGAGCTGTTTTTT. Protein: CASSSHRLAGLTGELFF.

The chain employs TRBV7-2 and TRBJ1-5; tentatively, D is TRBD1 (5 bases). Germline-derived CDR1 and CDR2 are SGHTA and FQGNSA. Between the trimmed V and J ends, which lost 0 bases and 4 bases, there was a span of 10 bases. The CDR3 spans 15 residues. Here the CDR3 reads CASSLAAGSNQPQHF. The CDR3 region has the DNA TGTGCCAGCAGCTTAGCGGCAGGGTCTAATCAGCCCCAGCATTTT.

This chain connects TRBV6-5 to TRBJ1-6; possibly TRBD1 for D (5 bases). CDR3 length: 14 residues. Trimming cost V 6 bases and J 2 bases, with 8 bases left between them. CDR1 and CDR2 (germline): MNHEY, SVGAGI. CDR3 sequence: CASSAGPYNSPLHF. CDR3 sequence (DNA): TGTGCCAGCAGCGCGGGACCCTATAATTCACCCCTCCACTTT.

In its sample, this clone was seen a few times. The chain combines TRBV18 with TRBJ2-3, with a possible D match to TRBD2 (6 bases). The germline V and J ends were trimmed by 0 bases and 2 bases, with 9 bases remaining between them. CDR1 KGHSH and CDR2 LQKENI come from the germline V gene. The CDR3 totals 15 residues. The CDR3 reads CASSPPGLHTDTQYF. The CDR3 DNA sequence: TGTGCCAGCTCACCACCGGGACTTCACACAGATACGCAGTATTTT.

CDR3 sequence: CASSVSSGFTDTQYF. CDR3 in DNA: TGTGCCAGCAGCGTCTCTAGCGGGTTCACAGATACGCAGTATTTT. J is TRBJ2-3 and V is TRBV9, with 8 bases lining up with TRBD2. V gave up 2 bases and J gave up 2 bases; unmatched junction bases: 4. There are 15 residues in the CDR3. Germline values: CDR1 SGDLS, CDR2 YYNGEE.

The V call is TRBV6-4, the J call TRBJ2-1, with 7 bases fitting TRBD2. In germline, CDR1 is MRHNA, CDR2 SNTAGT. The CDR3 spans 15 residues. J lost 1 base, V lost 6 bases, and 6 bases had no gene match. The CDR3 is CASSNSGRSYNEQFF. The CDR3 nucleotides are TGTGCCAGCAGCAATAGCGGGCGGTCCTACAATGAGCAGTTCTTC.

The chain uses TRBV21-1 and TRBJ2-1; TRBD2, the D gene given by the table, was not confirmed from the DNA. TRBV21-1 constitutes a pseudogene. This CDR3 comprises 14 residues. CDR3 amino acids: CASLAGGKTMKQFF. CDR3 nucleotides: TGTGCCAGCTTAGCGGGGGGGAAAACAATGAAGCAGTTCTTC.

This clone turned up a few times. The same CDR3 is also encoded by other DNA sequences in this sample. The chain recombines TRBV6-5 with TRBJ1-2; 9 positions match TRBD1. The CDR3 length is 14 residues. The V gene's germline CDR1 is MNHEY and CDR2 SVGAGI. J lost 4 bases, V lost 2 bases, and 2 bases had no gene match. CDR3 in amino acids: CASSYRGQGYGYTF. The CDR3 coding sequence is TGTGCCAGCAGTTACAGGGGACAGGGCTATGGCTACACCTTC.

This clone showed up just once. The rearrangement joins TRBV11-2 to TRBJ1-1; tentative D call: TRBD1 (6 bases). Germline loops: CDR1 SGHAT, CDR2 FQNNGV. This CDR3 region has 15 residues. V was pared by 1 base and J by 6 bases, with 15 bases between. The chain's CDR3 is CASSLVGQGTSEAFF. The CDR3 region has the DNA TGTGCCAGCAGCTTAGTTGGGCAGGGGACCTCTGAAGCTTTCTTT.

The chain recombines TRBV5-1 with TRBJ2-2; TRBD2 agrees at 10 bases. The CDR3 length is 15 residues. Germline lookup yields CDR1 SGHRS and CDR2 YFSETQ. With 4 bases clipped from V and 6 bases from J, the junction kept 6 bases outside the gene matches. CDR3 loop: CASSGSGGESGELFF. The CDR3 nucleotides are TGCGCCAGCAGCGGAAGCGGGGGGGAGTCCGGGGAGCTGTTTTTT. The variable domain in full, with the rest retrieved from reference TRBV5-1 and TRBJ2-2, is KAGVTQTPRYLIKTRGQQVTLSCSPISGHRSVSWYQQTPGQGLQFLFEYFSETQRNKGNFPGRFSGRQFSNSRSEMNVSTLELGDSALYLCASSGSGGESGELFFGEGSRLTVL.

The rearrangement uses TRBV6-1 and TRBJ1-5; TRBD1 matches 7 bases. V was clipped by 2 bases and J by 4 bases; unmatched bases: 8. Per the germline V gene, CDR1 is MNHNS and CDR2 is SASEGT. The CDR3 covers 16 residues. The DNA of the CDR3 is TGTGCCAGCAGTGAACAGGGGGGACGAGTAAATCAGCCCCAGCATTTT. It yields the protein CASSEQGGRVNQPQHF.

The chain employs TRBV6-5 and TRBJ1-1, with a weak D call TRBD1 (5 bases). The CDR3 is 15 amino acids. V dropped 5 bases and J dropped 5 bases, with 18 bases sitting between them. Germline CDR1 reads MNHEY; CDR2 reads SVGAGI. CDR3 in amino acids: CASSRSGRGGTEAFF. CDR3 DNA sequence: TGTGCCAGCAGTCGGTCGGGACGAGGAGGGACTGAAGCTTTCTTT.

This CDR3 is CASSPDRGWTGELFF. CDR3 DNA sequence: TGTGCCAGCAGTCCCGATAGGGGTTGGACCGGGGAGCTGTTTTTT. The chain has TRBV6-2 or TRBV6-3 and TRBJ2-2, with a weak D call TRBD1 (5 bases). Germline CDR1 reads MNHEY; CDR2 reads SVGEGT. V was shortened by 5 bases and J by 5 bases, with 15 bases between the two germline ends. The CDR3 totals 15 residues.